This T cell receptor beta chain comes out of a study of T cells after yellow fever vaccination (dated by TCRdb to the late 2010s). About the full investigation: The SMART-Seq v4 Ultra Low Input RNA kit was used to prepare libraries from fractions with low cell numbers. Blood was collected at multiple timepoints before and after primary and secondary immunization, and bulk PBMC replicates and cell subsets were isolated. To track T-cell clones before and after primary and booster YFV17D yellow fever vaccination, bulk TCR alpha and beta repertoires were sequenced longitudinally. The cohort comprised two healthy male donors, one aged 18 to 30 and one aged 30 to 39 years.

CDR1 and CDR2 (LNHNV, YYDKDF) derive from the germline V gene (reference sequence). The CDR3 measures 16 amino acids from cysteine to phenylalanine. Just CDR3 DNA is preserved here, 48 bases in frame from base 1. The V and J ends are trimmed by 8 bases and 3 bases, leaving 22 bases between them. TCR cDNA was synthesized by 5'RACE template switching, which introduced a universal primer site and unique molecular identifiers. Priming of cDNA synthesis was performed from both the TCR alpha and TCR beta constant segments. Library amplification involved two PCR steps, and the second step added sample barcodes and sequencing adapters. Libraries were sequenced on Illumina HiSeq 2500 (2x100 bp) or NovaSeq (2x150 bp). As for the original processing: Reads were demultiplexed and collapsed into UMI consensus sequences with MIGEC, and V(D)J alignment was performed with MiXCR. Clonotypes responding to the vaccine were identified with edgeR on replicate PBMC samples, with the criteria of FDR below 0.01 and a log2 fold change above 5 up to day 15. CD4 or CD8 identity was assigned to each bulk clonotype according to whether the clonotype was present at higher abundance in the sequenced CD4 repertoire or the sequenced CD8 repertoire. A clonotype counted as NS4B-specific if enriched at least 10-fold in dextramer-positive versus dextramer-negative fractions, with CD4-biased clonotypes left out. TCRdb reprocessed the public reads (quality trimming at Q25 with fastp, clone calling with MiXCR) and kept in-frame beta chains. Every CDR3 protein is listed once, alongside the most common genes and DNA of its rows. TCRdb assigned the V and J calls; the authors' analysis was not used. Across this sample there are 45,000 to 60,000 distinct CDR3 sequences, with about 6.3% seen only once. In total, the top ten clones hold roughly 24% of the sample.

The paper as a whole reports these results and caveats: After the booster, most clones that had expanded after primary vaccination were detected again (roughly 95% of CD4 and 88% of CD8), suggesting broad maintenance of memory. A small share of clonotypes occurred in both CD4 and CD8 compartments, likely arising from convergent recombination. The study included only a couple of donors, which limits how far the findings can be generalized. The secondary T-cell response was found to be weaker but faster than the primary response, with a peak reached on day 5 rather than on day 15. Computational filtering was required because FACS-sorted repertoires could contain abundant contaminating clonotypes from the bulk population.

In the case of this clonotype: The sample holds no much larger clone one base away, and base qualities are not on file.

The label giving this sample's treatment or condition can be read as: live attenuated yellow fever vaccine strain. A standard Ficoll-Paque protocol was used to isolate PBMCs from peripheral blood. With anti-CD3 and anti-CD8 staining plus a dextramer loaded with the yellow fever NS4B epitope peptide, the researchers sorted epitope-specific CD8 T cells. RNA was extracted with TriZol from bulk PBMCs, CD4 and CD8 fractions, and dextramer-positive and dextramer-negative fractions. This clonotype was sampled from a man between 18 and 35 years old who received the YFV17D yellow fever vaccine. The chain is encoded by TRBV15 joined to TRBJ2-5; the D segment is perhaps TRBD1 or TRBD2, each sharing 6 matched bases. The sample in question was CD8+ T cells not binding an NS4B(214-222) dextramer, sorted from PBMCs, obtained about 49 days after the first yellow fever vaccination. The cell subset or site label of this sample denotes: NS4B epitope dextramer-negative CD8 T cells. The DNA reads as follows: TGTGCCACCGCGTCGACGGGAGCCAGGGGAGAAGAGACCCAGTACTTC. This sequence encodes CATASTGARGEETQYF.